This T cell receptor (beta chain) stems from a study of CD8+ T cells in alopecia areata. As the sequencing template, cDNA was produced by extracting RNA and reverse transcribing it. Produced via immunoSEQ multiplex PCR; TCRdb's table is partial and in-frame only. The sample contains approximately 98,000 clones, approximately 59% of which appear only once. CDR3 length: 18 amino acids. The J segment lost 4 bases and the V segment lost 4 bases, leaving 12 bases of the junction unmatched. The germline V gene encodes CDR1 SEHNR and CDR2 FQNEAQ (reference sequence). Material for sequencing was CD8+ T cells sorted from blood. The V and J genes are TRBV7-9 and TRBJ2-3; 12 bases are shared with TRBD2. This TCR derives from a human donor in good health. CDR3 amino acids: CASSSTLAGGPGADTQYF. In DNA form, the CDR3 reads TGTGCCAGCAGCTCCACTCTAGCGGGGGGGCCTGGGGCAGATACGCAGTATTTT.